The clone carrying this T cell receptor (beta chain) was seen more than once but under ten times. Its antigen remains unknown. The sample belongs to a study of T-cell reconstitution after alpha-beta-depleted transplantation in children. Findings and caveats of the study: Some patients' high day-60 TCRbeta diversity was traced to surviving recipient T cells and thymic progenitors. Newly produced T cells mostly accounted for T-cell counts and diversity one year post-transplant.

This CDR3 spans 18 amino acids. In germline, CDR1 is LGHDT, CDR2 YNNKEL (reference sequence). After removal of 1 base from V and 0 bases from J, the junction contained 4 bases not matched to a gene. Using unique molecular identifiers, the investigators prepared the TCRbeta library. TCRdb passed the PCR reads through MiXCR, listing each CDR3 protein once. The sample lists roughly 350,000 distinct CDR3 sequences, about a sixth occurring once. The chain employs TRBV3-1 and TRBJ2-7, with 15 positions matching TRBD2. The input for sequencing was PBMCs, mostly from graft donor cells, taken 360 days after TCRalphabeta/CD19-depleted stem cell transplant. This TCR was sampled from a male patient between 2 and 15 years old who had a stem cell transplant for acute lymphoblastic leukemia, so the T cells may come from the graft donor. CDR3 loop: CASSQVGTSGRFSYEQYF. Here the CDR3 DNA reads TGTGCCAGCAGCCAAGTCGGGACTAGCGGGAGGTTCTCCTACGAGCAGTACTTC.